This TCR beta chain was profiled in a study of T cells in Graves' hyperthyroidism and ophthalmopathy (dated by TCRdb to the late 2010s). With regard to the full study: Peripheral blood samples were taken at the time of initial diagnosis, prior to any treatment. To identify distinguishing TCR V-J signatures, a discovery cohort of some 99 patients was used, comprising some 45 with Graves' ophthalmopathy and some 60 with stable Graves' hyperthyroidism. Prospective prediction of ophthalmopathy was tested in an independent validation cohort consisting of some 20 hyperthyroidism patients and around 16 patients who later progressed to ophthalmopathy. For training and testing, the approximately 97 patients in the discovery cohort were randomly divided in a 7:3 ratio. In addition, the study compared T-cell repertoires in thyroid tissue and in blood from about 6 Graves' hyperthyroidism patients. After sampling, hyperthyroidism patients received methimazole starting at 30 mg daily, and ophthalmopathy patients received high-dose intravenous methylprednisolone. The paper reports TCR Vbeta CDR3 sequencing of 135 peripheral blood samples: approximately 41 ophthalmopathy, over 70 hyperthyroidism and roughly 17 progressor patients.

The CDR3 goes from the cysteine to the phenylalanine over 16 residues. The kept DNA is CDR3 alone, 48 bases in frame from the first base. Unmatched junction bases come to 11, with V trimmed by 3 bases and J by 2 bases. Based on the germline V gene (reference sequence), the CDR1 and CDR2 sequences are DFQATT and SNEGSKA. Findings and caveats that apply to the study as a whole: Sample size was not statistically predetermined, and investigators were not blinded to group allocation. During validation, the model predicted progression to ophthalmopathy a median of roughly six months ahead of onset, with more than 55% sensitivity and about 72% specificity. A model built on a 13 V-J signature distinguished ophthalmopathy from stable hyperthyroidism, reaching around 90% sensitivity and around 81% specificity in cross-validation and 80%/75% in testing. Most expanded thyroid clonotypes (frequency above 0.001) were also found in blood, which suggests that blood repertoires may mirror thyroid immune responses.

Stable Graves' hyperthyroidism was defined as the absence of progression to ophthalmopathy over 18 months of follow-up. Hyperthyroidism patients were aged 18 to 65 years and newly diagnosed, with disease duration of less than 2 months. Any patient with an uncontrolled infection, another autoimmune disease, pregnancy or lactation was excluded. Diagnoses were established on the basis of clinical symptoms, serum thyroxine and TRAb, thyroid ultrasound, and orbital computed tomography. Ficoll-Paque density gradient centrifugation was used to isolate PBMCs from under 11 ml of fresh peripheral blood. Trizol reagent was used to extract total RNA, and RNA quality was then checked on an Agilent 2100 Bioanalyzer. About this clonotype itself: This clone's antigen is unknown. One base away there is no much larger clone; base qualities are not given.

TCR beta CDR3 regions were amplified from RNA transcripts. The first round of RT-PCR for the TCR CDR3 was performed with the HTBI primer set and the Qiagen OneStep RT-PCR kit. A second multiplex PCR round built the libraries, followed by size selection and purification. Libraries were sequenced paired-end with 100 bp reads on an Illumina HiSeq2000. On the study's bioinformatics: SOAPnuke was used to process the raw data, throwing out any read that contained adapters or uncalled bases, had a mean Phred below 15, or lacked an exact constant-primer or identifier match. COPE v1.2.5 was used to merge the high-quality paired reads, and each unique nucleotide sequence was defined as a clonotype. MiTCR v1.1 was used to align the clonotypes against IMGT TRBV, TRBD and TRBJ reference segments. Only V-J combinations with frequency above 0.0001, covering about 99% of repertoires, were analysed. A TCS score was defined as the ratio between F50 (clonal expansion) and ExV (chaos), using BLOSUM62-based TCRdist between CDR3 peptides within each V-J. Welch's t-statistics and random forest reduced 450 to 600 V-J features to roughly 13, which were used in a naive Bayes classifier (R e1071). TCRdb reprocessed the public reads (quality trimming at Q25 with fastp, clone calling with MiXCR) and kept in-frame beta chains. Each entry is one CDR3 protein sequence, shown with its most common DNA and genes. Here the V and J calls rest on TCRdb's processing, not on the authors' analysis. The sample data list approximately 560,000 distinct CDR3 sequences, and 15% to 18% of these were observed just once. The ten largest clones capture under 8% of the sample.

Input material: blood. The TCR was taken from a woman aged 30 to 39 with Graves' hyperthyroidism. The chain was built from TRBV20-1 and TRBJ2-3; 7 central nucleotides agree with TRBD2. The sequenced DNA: TGCAGTGCTAGTGAGACAGCGGGGCCGCCCACAGATACGCAGTATTTT. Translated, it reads CSASETAGPPTDTQYF.